Each of the 23 T cell receptor beta chains below was sequenced from the same sample in a study of cytomegalovirus exposure and HLA in healthy donors. PCR was performed using 60 Vbeta and 13 Jbeta primers. The repertoire was sequenced with immunoSEQ multiplex PCR; TCRdb's copy has only in-frame clones and lacks some. Of roughly 170,000 clones listed, around 80% are singletons. What was sequenced was PBMCs. The receptors were gathered from a woman in her late teens or twenties in good health and CMV-seronegative.

The V call is TRBV27, the J call TRBJ1-5, with D perhaps TRBD1 (5 bases). This CDR3 contains 14 residues. Trimming pared 6 bases from V and 5 bases from J, leaving 14 bases between. Germline loops: CDR1 MNHEY, CDR2 SMNVEV (reference sequence). The DNA for the CDR3 is TGTGCCAGCAGCATACGTTCAGGGTATCAGCCCCAGCATTTT. Its protein product is CASSIRSGYQPQHF.

CDR3 in amino acids: CASSSVEASTYNEQFF. The CDR3 coding sequence is TGTGCCAGCAGTTCCGTCGAAGCGAGCACCTACAATGAGCAGTTCTTC. This chain links TRBV28 with TRBJ2-1; D is undetermined. CDR1 MDHEN and CDR2 SYDVKM come from the germline V gene. This CDR3 is built from 16 residues. V was trimmed by 4 bases and J by 2 bases, leaving 15 bases between them.

This clone was picked up one time. The chain carries TRBV6-6 and TRBJ2-1; 8 bases match TRBD2. J gave up 7 bases and V 2 bases, and 10 bases lay outside the gene matches. This CDR3 comprises 16 residues. Per germline, CDR1 MNHNY and CDR2 SVGAGI (reference sequence). The CDR3 sequence is CASSYPPSGSKNEQFF. CDR3 sequence (DNA): TGTGCCAGCAGTTACCCACCAAGCGGGAGTAAGAATGAGCAGTTCTTC.

The chain combines TRBV7-2 with TRBJ2-1; TRBD2 matches 8 bases. V shed 5 bases, J shed 7 bases, and the junction held 13 bases outside the gene matches. The CDR3 loop spans 16 amino acids. Germline V gene lookup returns CDR1 SGHTA and CDR2 FQGNSA. The CDR3 loop reads CASSPFRAGVSNEQFF. Written as DNA, the CDR3 is TGTGCCAGCAGCCCCTTCAGAGCGGGAGTGTCTAATGAGCAGTTCTTC.

This chain links TRBV4-3 with TRBJ2-3; 10 nucleotides align to TRBD2. The CDR3 is made up of 16 amino acids. Losses at the gene ends were 3 bases for V and 1 base for J; bases not matched to a gene: 4. Germline V gene data show CDR1 as LGHNA and CDR2 as YSLEER. The CDR3 loop reads CASSQLLAGRTDTQYF. In DNA form, the CDR3 reads TGCGCCAGCAGCCAGCTACTAGCGGGGCGCACAGATACGCAGTATTTT.

This clone showed up just once. The chain links TRBV10-3 to TRBJ2-7; 9 bases align to TRBD1. The V gene end was trimmed by 8 bases and the J gene end by 7 bases; junction bases not matched to a gene: 9. Germline V lookup: CDR1 ENHRY, CDR2 SYGVKD. The CDR3 is 13 residues long. CDR3 protein: CAIWDRDVGEQYF. In nucleotides, the CDR3 is TGTGCCATCTGGGACAGGGATGTCGGAGAGCAGTACTTC.

The J gene is TRBJ1-1, the V gene TRBV14, with 7 positions matching TRBD1. V lost 4 bases and J lost 1; bases outside the gene matches: 9. Per germline, CDR1 SGHDN and CDR2 FVKESK. The CDR3 totals 16 residues. The CDR3 DNA is TGTGCCAGCAGCCCAAATAACAGGGGAAAGAACACTGAAGCTTTCTTT. Encoded protein: CASSPNNRGKNTEAFF.

J is TRBJ2-1 and V is TRBV9; 8 nucleotides agree with TRBD2. Trimming cost V 0 bases and J 9 bases; bases outside gene matches: 5. The germline CDR1 and CDR2 sequences are SGDLS and YYNGEE. This CDR3 contains 14 residues. The CDR3 here is CASSVAGGRVEQFF. The CDR3, as DNA: TGTGCCAGCAGCGTAGCGGGAGGGAGGGTTGAGCAGTTCTTC.

This clone has more than one count but fewer than ten. This chain connects TRBV19 to TRBJ1-1; D call uncertain. The ends were cut back, 3 bases at V and 1 base at J, with 9 bases in the middle. The CDR3 runs to 14 residues. Germline CDR1 reads LNHDA; CDR2 reads SQIVND (reference sequence). CDR3 coding DNA: TGTGCCAGTAGTATGGGCATCCGGAACACTGAAGCTTTCTTT. It translates to CASSMGIRNTEAFF.

This chain connects TRBV6-6 to TRBJ1-2; 7 bases are a match to TRBD1. This CDR3 has 16 amino acids. The V segment lost 0 bases and the J segment 2 bases; nucleotides outside the gene matches: 6. Germline CDR1 is MNHNY and CDR2 is SVGAGI (reference sequence). Here the CDR3 DNA reads TGTGCCAGCAGTTACTCAGGAGGGGGCAAGAACTATGGCTACACCTTC. This translates into CASSYSGGGKNYGYTF.

The chain joins TRBV5-1 to TRBJ2-7; weak D call: TRBD2 (6 bases). The CDR3 is 16 residues long. The V end lost 0 bases, the J end lost 1 base, and 14 bases lay between the germline ends. Germline CDR1 reads SGHRS; CDR2 reads YFSETQ. CDR3 loop: CASSLAPRDWSYEQYF. CDR3 sequence (DNA): TGCGCCAGCAGCTTGGCTCCCCGGGACTGGTCCTACGAGCAGTACTTC.

A word on this clone: A read error may account for a junction end that differs from germline. This rearrangement joins TRBV7-2 to TRBJ2-5; tentatively, D is TRBD2 (7 bases). The end of the DNA fits TRBJ2-7 better, so the J call may be wrong. This CDR3 contains 14 residues. From germline, CDR1 is SGHTA and CDR2 FQGNSA. The CDR3 coding sequence is TGTGCCAGCAGTTTAGGGCGGGGGCCCTACGAGCAGTACTTC. This codes for CASSLGRGPYEQYF.

V is TRBV19 and J is TRBJ1-2, with D unresolved. The CDR3 extends over 16 amino acids. V gave up 0 bases and J gave up 4 bases, with 15 bases separating them. From germline, CDR1 is LNHDA and CDR2 SQIVND (reference sequence). The CDR3 sequence: CASSIDSGYSGYGYTF. The CDR3 DNA is TGTGCCAGTAGTATAGATTCGGGGTATTCGGGCTATGGCTACACCTTC.

The chain is built from TRBV2 and TRBJ2-3, with TRBD2 matching 12 bases. This CDR3 is 16 amino acids long. CDR1 and CDR2 from the germline V gene are SNHLY and FYNNEI. V gave up 6 bases and J gave up 3 bases; unmatched junction bases: 7. The DNA for the CDR3 is TGTGCCAGCAGCGAGACTAGCGGGAGTTTTACAGATACGCAGTATTTT. Encoded protein: CASSETSGSFTDTQYF.

V usage is TRBV20-1 and J usage is TRBJ2-7; D is unresolved. The germline V and J ends were trimmed by 5 bases and 2 bases, with 7 bases remaining between them. CDR1 is DFQATT and CDR2 is SNEGSKA in the germline V gene (reference sequence). This CDR3 is 11 amino acids long. The CDR3 loop is CSAQATYEQYF. Here the CDR3 DNA reads TGCAGTGCTCAAGCCACCTACGAGCAGTACTTC.

This chain uses TRBV11-2 with TRBJ2-7; possible D gene TRBD2, 5 bases. This CDR3 is 12 amino acids long. Per germline, CDR1 SGHAT and CDR2 FQNNGV. Trimming left V 5 bases short and J 6 bases short, with 11 bases between. Here the CDR3 reads CASSRQAGEQYF. The CDR3 DNA reads as TGTGCCAGCAGCCGTCAGGCGGGCGAGCAGTACTTC.

This clone was seen a single time. This chain joins TRBV7-6 and TRBJ1-3; 7 bases match TRBD1. The V gene's germline CDR1 is SGHVS and CDR2 FNYEAQ. The CDR3 spans 15 residues. With 5 bases clipped from V and 4 bases from J, the junction kept 8 bases outside the gene matches. The CDR3, as DNA: TGTGCCAGCAGCCCCAGGAGGGGGCTAGGAAACACCATATATTTT. It translates to CASSPRRGLGNTIYF.

The chain couples TRBV5-1 to TRBJ2-1, with 7 bases lining up with TRBD1. This CDR3 is 14 amino acids long. The germline V gene encodes CDR1 SGHRS and CDR2 YFSETQ. V trimming: 0 bases; J trimming: 7 bases; junction bases outside the gene matches: 4. CDR3 protein: CASSLDRGSNEQFF. The CDR3 nucleotides read TGCGCCAGCAGCTTGGACAGGGGTTCGAATGAGCAGTTCTTC. Together with reference TRBV5-1 and TRBJ2-1, the CDR3 gives the full variable domain: KAGVTQTPRYLIKTRGQQVTLSCSPISGHRSVSWYQQTPGQGLQFLFEYFSETQRNKGNFPGRFSGRQFSNSRSEMNVSTLELGDSALYLCASSLDRGSNEQFFGPGTRLTVL.

V and J are TRBV7-2 and TRBJ2-7; 8 bases are a match to TRBD1. V shed 1 base, J shed 6 bases, and the junction held 14 bases outside the gene matches. The CDR3 contains 17 residues. Germline assignment: CDR1 SGHTA and CDR2 FQGNSA. Here the CDR3 reads CASSLEGWVDRESEQYF. CDR3 DNA sequence: TGTGCCAGCAGCTTAGAGGGGTGGGTGGACAGGGAATCCGAGCAGTACTTC. Based on the CDR3 plus reference TRBV7-2 and TRBJ2-7, the full variable domain is GAGVSQSPSNKVTEKGKDVELRCDPISGHTALYWYRQSLGQGLEFLIYFQGNSAPDKSGLPSDRFSAERTGGSVSTLTIQRTQQEDSAVYLCASSLEGWVDRESEQYFGPGTRLTVT.

V is TRBV7-8 and J is TRBJ2-1; D remains unclear. Between the trimmed V and J ends, which lost 3 bases and 2 bases, there was a span of 11 bases. There are 15 residues in the CDR3. Germline CDR1 is SGHVS and CDR2 is FQNEAQ. The CDR3 DNA sequence: TGTGCCAGCAGCTTTTCCCGTAGCACCTACAATGAGCAGTTCTTC. This sequence encodes CASSFSRSTYNEQFF.

The chain couples TRBV4-2 to TRBJ2-7, with 8 bases fitting TRBD2. Germline CDR1 reads LGHNA; CDR2 reads YNFKEQ. This CDR3 is built from 16 residues. Trimming removed 2 bases from V and 5 bases from J; junction bases left unmatched: 11. CDR3 nucleotide sequence: TGTGCCAGCAGCCAAAATACTGCCGGGACTAGGAACGAGCAGTACTTC. It specifies CASSQNTAGTRNEQYF.

The chain links TRBV27 to TRBJ2-5; TRBD1 is a possible D gene (5 bases). Between the trimmed V and J ends, which lost 6 bases and 1 base, there was a span of 9 bases. Germline values: CDR1 MNHEY, CDR2 SMNVEV (reference sequence). The CDR3 has 13 residues. The CDR3 nucleotides are TGTGCCAGCAGATCAAGGGGCCAAGAGACCCAGTACTTC. Its protein product is CASRSRGQETQYF.

The chain has TRBV2 and TRBJ2-4, with 7 bases that match TRBD1. This CDR3 has 19 residues. Germline V gene sequence: CDR1 SNHLY, CDR2 FYNNEI. V lost 2 bases to trimming and J lost 0 bases; unmatched junction nucleotides: 13. CDR3 sequence (DNA): TGTGCCAGCAGTGAAAAGGGGACAGAATCCGCTCTAGCCAAAAACATTCAGTACTTC. Amino acids: CASSEKGTESALAKNIQYF.